This entry features one T cell receptor beta chain sequence. Its specificity is not known. The data were taken from a study of cytomegalovirus exposure and HLA in healthy donors. Study-level findings and limits: 150 or so TCR beta chains were listed as cytomegalovirus-associated.

Separation from the roughly 700-subject first cohort characterized the approximately 120-subject validation cohort, to which the donors belonged. Only in-frame clones appear in the TCRdb table, and some are missing; sequencing was by immunoSEQ multiplex PCR. The sample shows 230,000 or so clones, 80% to 90% of them seen only once. The sequenced sample consisted of PBMCs. The sequence derives from a woman younger than 30 in good health and CMV-seronegative.

The CDR3 is CAIKSGSLRETQYF. The CDR3 DNA sequence: TGTGCCATTAAAAGCGGGAGTCTTCGGGAGACCCAGTACTTC. J is TRBJ2-5 and V is TRBV28; 8 bases map to TRBD2. Germline V lookup: CDR1 MDHEN, CDR2 SYDVKM. The CDR3 has 14 residues. V was pared by 10 bases and J by 5 bases, with 12 bases of the junction left unmatched.